The clone carrying this TCR beta chain appeared many times. Its antigen is not known. Selection for sequencing was limited to patients who had shown CD8+CD57+ cell expansion by flow cytometry. At blood sampling, none of the patients had yet received therapy. The TCR beta profiling, which covered VDJ combination and CDR3 sequence, was carried out using genomic DNA as the template. Using its own MiXCR run on the reads, TCRdb lists one record per CDR3 protein. The sample gives hundreds of thousands of distinct CDR3 sequences, under 40% of which show up once; nearly 0.85% is in the top ten. The data belong to a study of CD8+CD57+ T cells in acquired aplastic anemia. Study-wide results and caveats: Patients and controls turned out to have 25 to 30 CD8+ CDR3 sequences in common.

The CDR3 totals 14 residues. Germline CDR1 SGHRS, CDR2 YFSETQ. V lost 1 base, J lost 7 bases, and 15 bases lay in between. The chain joins TRBV5-1 to TRBJ2-7; the D call may be TRBD1 or TRBD2 (5 bases each). What was sequenced was sorted CD4+, CD8+, or CD8+CD57+ T cells (not recorded which) from PBMCs. The clonotype comes from a human donor with aplastic anemia. This CDR3 is CASSLLTATGEQYF. The CDR3 region has the DNA TGCGCCAGCAGCTTGTTGACAGCGACGGGGGAGCAGTACTTC.